Each of the 29 T cell receptor beta chains below was sequenced from the same sample in a study of blood T cells in healthy people across ages. A sample-barcoded 5' primer and a J-beta primer mix were used in a second PCR of roughly 6 to 11 cycles. TCRdb independently ran MiXCR on the 5' RACE reads; one entry per CDR3 protein. The table lists 1.5 million to 1.8 million distinct CDR3 sequences, roughly 43% of them singletons. Input material: blood. The receptor source for this set is a woman aged 18-30 years in good health.

The V call is TRBV4-1, the J call TRBJ1-1; D possibly corresponds to TRBD1 (6 bases). CDR3 size: 17 residues. Germline assignment: CDR1 MGHRA and CDR2 YSYEKL. V gave up 0 bases and J gave up 0 bases, with 14 bases separating them. The DNA of the CDR3 is TGCGCCAGCAGCCAAGATCCCAGACAGGTTATGAACACTGAAGCTTTCTTT. It codes for CASSQDPRQVMNTEAFF.

This chain connects TRBV12-3 or TRBV12-4 to TRBJ2-3; tentative D call: TRBD2 (5 bases). CDR3 size: 13 residues. The V end was cut by 6 bases, the J end by 6 bases, with 13 bases between. CDR3 in amino acids: CASRVPEGDTQYF. The CDR3 coding sequence is TGTGCCAGCAGGGTCCCCGAGGGTGATACGCAGTATTTT.

CDR3 amino acids: CASSLQPTGGLSTDTQYF. The CDR3 region has the DNA TGCGCCAGCAGCCTTCAACCAACAGGGGGCCTTAGCACAGATACGCAGTATTTT. The gene calls are TRBV5-1 and TRBJ2-3; 9 nucleotides agree with TRBD1. CDR3 length: 18 residues. CDR1 and CDR2 from the germline V gene are SGHRS and YFSETQ. Trimming took 4 bases from V and 0 from J; bases not matched to a gene: 12.

The V gene is TRBV29-1, the J gene TRBJ1-1; no clear D gene. This CDR3 region has 10 residues. Per germline, CDR1 SQVTM and CDR2 ANQGSEA. V lost 5 bases and J 7 bases, leaving 8 bases between the germline ends. The CDR3 here is CSVYDGEAFF. The CDR3 DNA reads TGCAGCGTTTATGACGGTGAAGCTTTCTTT.

There are a few counts of this clonotype. J is TRBJ2-3 and V is TRBV20-1; 10 bases line up with TRBD2. V dropped 2 bases and J dropped 8; count of bases not matched to a gene: 19. This CDR3 spans 18 amino acids. The V gene's germline CDR1 is DFQATT and CDR2 SNEGSKA (reference sequence). CDR3 in amino acids: CSARRRASGGRRAATQYF. In DNA, the CDR3 is TGCAGTGCTAGAAGGCGGGCTAGCGGGGGCCGGAGGGCTGCTACGCAGTATTTT.

The J gene is TRBJ1-2, the V gene TRBV4-3; no definite D call. This CDR3 region has 13 residues. V was shortened by 4 bases and J by 4 bases, with 10 bases between the two germline ends. Germline loops: CDR1 LGHNA, CDR2 YSLEER. CDR3 DNA: TGCGCCAGCAGCCGTGACGGAGCCTATGGCTACACCTTC. Translated, it gives CASSRDGAYGYTF.

The table lists this clonotype with a few counts. In nucleotides, the CDR3 is TGTGCCAGCAGCTTAGTTCAGGGAAGCACAGATACGCAGTATTTT. Encoded protein: CASSLVQGSTDTQYF. The rearrangement joins TRBV7-2 to TRBJ2-3, with D possibly being TRBD1 (5 bases). In germline, CDR1 is SGHTA, CDR2 FQGNSA. This CDR3 is built from 15 residues. V was shortened by 1 base and J by 0 bases, with 8 bases between the two germline ends.

This clonotype was detected a few times. J is TRBJ2-7 and V is TRBV6-2 or TRBV6-3; 14 bases match TRBD2. CDR1 MNHEY and CDR2 SVGEGT come from the germline V gene. There are 13 residues in the CDR3. J gave up 7 bases and V 9 bases, and 5 bases lay outside the gene matches. CDR3 nucleotides: TGTGCCAGTGGGACTAGCGGGGGTTATGAGCAGTACTTC. Protein sequence: CASGTSGGYEQYF.

In its sample, this clonotype was seen once. The junction departs from the called germline gene at one end, perhaps through a read error. The V call is TRBV4-1, the J call TRBJ1-1; 7 bases fit TRBD1. This CDR3 has 14 residues. Germline V gives CDR1 MGHRA, CDR2 YSYEKL. CDR3 protein: CACSQGQRNTEAFF. The CDR3, as DNA: TGCGCCTGCAGCCAGGGACAGAGGAACACTGAAGCTTTCTTT.

This clonotype was seen a handful of times. The J gene is TRBJ1-1, the V gene TRBV10-3; no definite D call. The CDR3 has 13 amino acids. V lost 5 bases and J lost 8, with 15 bases in between. From germline, CDR1 is ENHRY and CDR2 SYGVKD. CDR3 protein: CAISRAEAVEAFF. CDR3 bases: TGTGCCATCAGTCGGGCCGAGGCGGTCGAAGCTTTCTTT.

The gene calls are TRBV6-6 and TRBJ2-7; 10 bases align to TRBD2. The J segment lost 5 bases and the V segment lost 7 bases, leaving 11 bases of the junction unmatched. The CDR3 has 15 residues. Germline lookup yields CDR1 MNHNY and CDR2 SVGAGI (reference sequence). The CDR3 here is CASTQLASGGNEQYF. CDR3 DNA: TGTGCCAGCACTCAGTTGGCTAGCGGGGGAAACGAGCAGTACTTC.

Only a few counts were recorded for this clonotype. The chain carries TRBV9 and TRBJ2-3; 8 nucleotides line up with TRBD1. CDR1 is SGDLS, CDR2 YYNGEE, per germline. The CDR3 sequence is 15 residues long. The V segment lost 2 bases and the J segment 2 bases; nucleotides outside the gene matches: 4. CDR3: CASSVQGALTDTQYF. For the CDR3, the DNA is TGTGCCAGCAGCGTGCAGGGGGCCCTCACAGATACGCAGTATTTT.

This clonotype was seen a handful of times. CDR3 loop: CASSPPGGAEYNEQFF. The CDR3 DNA follows: TGTGCCAGCAGCCCTCCTGGGGGGGCCGAATACAATGAGCAGTTCTTC. The chain combines TRBV7-2 with TRBJ2-1, with D maybe TRBD2 (7 bases). Looked up from germline, CDR1 is SGHTA and CDR2 is FQGNSA. The CDR3 totals 16 residues. Trimming took 5 bases from V and 4 from J, leaving 18 bases between them.

J is TRBJ2-7 and V is TRBV20-1; no clear D gene. Germline CDR1 is DFQATT and CDR2 is SNEGSKA (reference sequence). The CDR3 length is 12 residues. Deletions cut 6 bases from V and 3 bases from J, with 12 bases between. Here the CDR3 DNA reads TGCAGTGCCACCTTGGTCCACTACGAGCAGTACTTC. Translating gives CSATLVHYEQYF.

The table lists this clonotype with a few counts. This chain joins TRBV4-3 and TRBJ2-3; D not certain. The CDR3 has 14 residues. Per germline, CDR1 LGHNA and CDR2 YSLEER. V lost 0 bases and J lost 1, with 5 bases in between. CDR3 DNA sequence: TGCGCCAGCAGCCAAGATTACCGCACAGATACGCAGTATTTT. It encodes CASSQDYRTDTQYF.

This clonotype was seen a handful of times. This chain links TRBV4-1 with TRBJ2-7; maybe TRBD2 (5 bases). The CDR3 extends over 13 amino acids. V lost 0 bases and J lost 10, with 13 bases in between. From germline, CDR1 is MGHRA and CDR2 YSYEKL. In DNA form, the CDR3 reads TGCGCCAGCAGCCAAGATCGAGAGGGAACCCAGTACTTC. Protein product: CASSQDREGTQYF.

This sequence joins TRBV4-1 and TRBJ1-6; TRBD1 might be the D (5 bases). Per germline, CDR1 MGHRA and CDR2 YSYEKL. The CDR3 extends over 17 amino acids. V was cut by 0 bases and J by 10 bases, with 19 bases left in between. The CDR3 reads CASSQDRTGPFRSPLHF. In nucleotides, the CDR3 is TGCGCCAGCAGCCAAGATAGGACGGGGCCTTTTCGATCACCCCTCCACTTT.

The chain uses TRBV7-3 and TRBJ2-7; D gene uncertain. The CDR3 covers 13 residues. In germline, CDR1 is SGHTA, CDR2 FQGTGA. V was cut by 5 bases and J by 3 bases, with 11 bases left in between. CDR3 protein: CASSRGVNYEQYF. The CDR3 coding sequence is TGTGCCAGCAGCCGAGGAGTAAACTACGAGCAGTACTTC.

The chain recombines TRBV5-1 with TRBJ1-2; the D gene is possibly TRBD1 (5 bases). Trimming removed 4 bases from V and 0 bases from J, with 13 bases in between. The CDR3 length is 15 residues. In germline, CDR1 is SGHRS, CDR2 YFSETQ. The CDR3 spells CASSPLGGTNYGYTF. CDR3 nucleotide sequence: TGCGCCAGCAGCCCCCTCGGGGGGACTAACTATGGCTACACCTTC.

This clonotype has just a few counts. This chain connects TRBV9 to TRBJ2-3; D remains unclear. V was shortened by 4 bases and J by 6 bases, with 21 bases between the two germline ends. CDR3 length: 16 amino acids. CDR1 is SGDLS, CDR2 YYNGEE, per germline. CDR3 DNA: TGTGCCAGCAGCCCAGAGGCACAGCAGTTCGGGGATACGCAGTATTTT. As protein: CASSPEAQQFGDTQYF. Variable domain in full (rest from reference TRBV9 and TRBJ2-3): DSGVTQTPKHLITATGQRVTLRCSPRSGDLSVYWYQQSLDQGLQFLIQYYNGEERAKGNILERFSAQQFPDLHSELNLSSLELGDSALYFCASSPEAQQFGDTQYFGPGTRLTVL.

In this sample, this clonotype turned up many times. The chain uses TRBV9 and TRBJ1-2; D gene uncertain. CDR1 SGDLS and CDR2 YYNGEE come from the germline V gene. The CDR3 runs 12 residues. The V end lost 1 base, the J end lost 6 bases, and 7 bases lay between the germline ends. The CDR3 sequence: CASSVLGHGYTF. CDR3 DNA sequence: TGTGCCAGCAGCGTATTGGGTCATGGCTACACCTTC.

This chain connects TRBV4-1 to TRBJ1-2; 8 bases map to TRBD1. Trimming cost V 1 base and J 8 bases; bases outside gene matches: 12. CDR3 size: 16 residues. The germline CDR1 and CDR2 sequences are MGHRA and YSYEKL. The CDR3 loop reads CASSQVWTGRTIGYTF. CDR3 DNA sequence: TGCGCCAGCAGCCAAGTGTGGACAGGGCGAACGATCGGCTACACCTTC.

This clonotype was observed a handful of times. As DNA, the CDR3 is TGCGCCAGCAGCCAATCAACAGGGGAATCACCCCTCCACTTT. Residues: CASSQSTGESPLHF. The chain employs TRBV4-3 and TRBJ1-6; 7 bases fit TRBD1. With V trimmed by 2 bases and J by 10 bases, 5 bases remained unmatched. Germline assignment: CDR1 LGHNA and CDR2 YSLEER. The CDR3 totals 14 residues.

This rearrangement joins TRBV25-1 to TRBJ2-7, with D hard to call. With 1 base removed from V and 2 bases from J, the gap between germline ends came to 12 bases. CDR3 length: 15 residues. Germline V gene sequence: CDR1 MGHDK, CDR2 SYGVNS. This chain's CDR3 is CASSELVGDTYEQYF. As DNA, the CDR3 is TGTGCCAGCAGTGAATTGGTCGGCGATACCTACGAGCAGTACTTC.

In its sample, this clonotype was seen a few times. The rearrangement uses TRBV5-1 and TRBJ2-5; D is unresolved. Germline CDR1 reads SGHRS; CDR2 reads YFSETQ. The CDR3 loop spans 14 amino acids. V was pared by 1 base and J by 2 bases, with 9 bases between. The DNA of the CDR3 is TGCGCCAGCAGCTTGATTCCCTCGCAAGAGACCCAGTACTTC. This gives the protein CASSLIPSQETQYF.

CDR3 bases: TGTGCCAGCAGTCAAGAGGGGGCTGAGCAGTACTTC. It encodes CASSQEGAEQYF. This sequence joins TRBV12-3 or TRBV12-4 and TRBJ2-7; 7 nucleotides line up with TRBD1. After removal of 5 bases from V and 7 bases from J, the junction contained 5 bases not matched to a gene. The CDR3 loop spans 12 amino acids.

The V gene is TRBV7-2, the J gene TRBJ1-6; D is perhaps TRBD1 (5 bases). CDR1 and CDR2 from the germline V gene are SGHTA and FQGNSA. CDR3 length equals 15 residues. With 4 bases removed from V and 3 bases from J, the gap between germline ends came to 10 bases. The CDR3: CASSSGSLYNSPLHF. CDR3 nucleotides: TGTGCCAGCAGCTCAGGGTCCCTCTATAATTCACCCCTCCACTTT.

The V gene is TRBV18, the J gene TRBJ1-1, with 8 nucleotides matching TRBD1. Germline loops: CDR1 KGHSH, CDR2 LQKENI. The V and J ends lost 6 bases and 4 bases, in that order; junction bases with no gene match: 13. There are 16 residues in the CDR3. The CDR3 DNA is TGTGCCAGCTCCCTTACTCCAGGGGGCCTGGGCACTGAAGCTTTCTTT. The encoded protein is CASSLTPGGLGTEAFF.

About this clonotype: The junction shows a germline mismatch at one end, possibly a read error. The chain has TRBV2 and TRBJ2-3, with TRBD2 matching over 8 bases. The CDR3 is 15 amino acids. CDR1 SNHLY and CDR2 FYNNEI come from the germline V gene. Written as DNA, the CDR3 is TGTGCCAGCAGTGAAGAGCGGGAGTGGACAGATATGCAGTATTTT. It yields the protein CASSEEREWTDMQYF.